This T cell receptor (beta chain) was obtained from a study of Ad26.COV2.S vaccination and SARS-CoV-2 variants (dated by TCRdb to about 2021). As for the study more broadly: Vaccine-arm donors were drawn from COV1001, a multicentre, randomized, double-blind, placebo-controlled phase I-IIa trial of Ad26.COV2.S in healthy adults. Ad26.COV2.S was administered intramuscularly at a dose of 5x10^10 or 1x10^11 viral particles, either as one shot or as two shots given 56 days apart. TCRbeta repertoire sequencing served as the tool for gauging how specific and how broad the SARS-CoV-2-reactive T cell receptors were following Ad26.COV2.S vaccination. A total of around 32 samples were included in the TCR-sequenced set, comprising about 20 Ad26.COV2.S vaccine recipients, 5 placebo recipients and 8 SARS-CoV-2 convalescent individuals. Trial participants were randomized into five groups of five: low-dose or high-dose Ad26.COV2.S given once or twice, or placebo on both occasions. Throughout the experiments and outcome assessment, investigators stayed blinded to trial group allocation. Results and caveats for the whole study, not just this receptor: The study lacked the statistical power to compare responses across vaccine doses or regimens. Compared with placebo recipients, Ad26.COV2.S recipients showed higher spike-specific TCR breadth (P = 0.0014). According to the authors, total T cell responses may have been underestimated by the TCR breadth and depth analyses. After vaccination, spike-specific CD8+ and CD4+ T cell responses were reported to show substantial breadth. Vaccine and placebo recipients had similar non-spike TCR breadth, a finding consistent with the vaccine containing only spike.

TCRbeta CDR3 regions were sequenced with the immunoSEQ Assay. After extraction, genomic DNA underwent amplification by bias-controlled multiplex PCR, followed by high-throughput sequencing. Processing in the source paper ran as follows. To quantify the absolute abundance of each unique TCRbeta CDR3 region, sequences were collapsed and filtered. T cell fraction was estimated by normalization of TCRbeta template counts to usable DNA, with usable DNA being measured through amplification of reference genes present in all nucleated cells. Repertoire TCRs were annotated as SARS-CoV-2-specific when V gene, CDR3 amino acid sequence and J gene were exactly matched to a known reactive TCR set. The reference SARS-CoV-2 TCR set came from MIRA and was filtered for enrichment in COVID-19-positive ImmuneCODE repertoires, removing public or cross-reactive TCRs. Using the MIRA antigens, annotated TCRs were further analysed by specific ORF or by position within an ORF. Depth was the summed frequency of annotated unique rearrangements, while breadth was defined as annotated unique rearrangements over total unique productive rearrangements. Two-sided Wilcoxon rank-sum tests were applied when comparing TCR breadth between groups. The table comes from immuneACCESS by way of TCRdb, which keeps in-frame sequences with V and J called. Part of the clones is missing from these tables; in studies checked, under half for an unresolved V gene and the rest for unknown reasons. Clonal size and the V and J genes are those of that table, whereas D and trimming came from the DNA. The sample table shows 400,000 to 450,000 clones, and around 90% are seen once. 12% of the sample is taken by the ten largest.

Reading the label with the study, this specimen's treatment or condition is: 15 to 20 received Ad26.COV2.S at low or high dose, single or two shots; roughly 5 received placebo; per-sample allocation not given. Repertoires of vaccine and placebo recipients were sequenced from samples taken on day 63 after the first injection. Between 29 July and 7 August 2020, Cohort 1b enrolled 25 adults aged 18-55 years at one site in Boston, USA. Ad26.COV2.S was a replication-incompetent adenovirus type 26 vector that expressed a prefusion-stabilized SARS-CoV-2 spike protein derived from the original Wuhan strain. Points on this clone: The antigen it binds to is not known. No base quality information exists; no much larger clone differs at one position.

The germline V gene (reference sequence) yields MNHEY for CDR1 and SMNVEV for CDR2. The CDR3 has 16 amino acids, counting the end cysteine and phenylalanine. Of all the DNA, just the CDR3 is kept, 48 bases in frame from base 1. The germline ends are 16 bases apart after V is trimmed by 0 bases and J by 7 bases. Recombination joined TRBV27 with TRBJ2-1, with the identity of the D gene unclear. The receptor's source is a person aged 18 to 65 who received the Ad26.COV2.S COVID-19 vaccine or a placebo. The specimen comprised peripheral blood, sampled in a trial of Ad26.COV2.S vaccine versus placebo. The nucleotide sequence reads TGTGCCAGCAGTTTATCGGTCAGCCCCTTAGGAAATGAGCAGTTCTTC. Translated, it reads CASSLSVSPLGNEQFF.